The 14 T cell receptor beta chains in this list originate from one sample, sequenced in a study of blood T cell repertoires in COVID-19. Clones were sequenced by immunoSEQ multiplex PCR, and TCRdb holds only the in-frame ones, with some missing. Of 200,000 or so clones listed, around nine tenths are singletons. Sequencing input: peripheral blood. Receptors originate from a woman between 35 and 50 years old who had recovered from COVID-19.

The chain couples TRBV4-3 to TRBJ2-2, with 10 bases aligning to TRBD2. This CDR3 is built from 17 residues. V dropped 0 bases and J dropped 3; count of bases not matched to a gene: 4. Germline-derived CDR1 and CDR2 are LGHNA and YSLEER. Here the CDR3 reads CASSQDYLAGDTGELFF. The CDR3, as DNA: TGCGCCAGCAGCCAAGATTACCTAGCGGGAGACACCGGGGAGCTGTTTTTT.

The V call is TRBV5-1, the J call TRBJ1-5; 7 bases are shared with TRBD1. V gave up 0 bases and J gave up 0 bases; unmatched junction bases: 6. CDR1 and CDR2 from the germline V gene are SGHRS and YFSETQ. The CDR3 runs 17 residues. CDR3 nucleotides: TGCGCCAGCAGCTTGGGGTGGACAGGCGATAGCAATCAGCCCCAGCATTTT. Translating gives CASSLGWTGDSNQPQHF.

This chain connects TRBV25-1 to TRBJ1-3; D perhaps matches TRBD1 (6 bases). Trimming took 3 bases from V and 9 from J, leaving 12 bases between them. CDR1 is MGHDK, CDR2 SYGVNS, per germline. The CDR3 runs 13 residues. CDR3 protein: CASSDGQLGTIYF. The DNA for the CDR3 is TGTGCCAGCAGTGATGGACAGCTCGGCACCATATATTTT. Full variable domain (outside the CDR3, taken from reference TRBV25-1 and TRBJ1-3): EADIYQTPRYLVIGTGKKITLECSQTMGHDKMYWYQQDPGMELHLIHYSYGVNSTEKGDLSSESTVSRIRTEHFPLTLESARPSHTSQYLCASSDGQLGTIYFGEGSWLTVV.

The chain uses TRBV7-9 and TRBJ2-1; TRBD2 agrees at 7 bases. The germline CDR1 and CDR2 sequences are SEHNR and FQNEAQ (reference sequence). With 0 bases clipped from V and 9 bases from J, the junction kept 2 bases outside the gene matches. The length of the CDR3 is 13 residues. DNA of the CDR3: TGTGCCAGCAGCTTAGCGGGAGGGCCTGAGCAGTTCTTC. Encoded protein: CASSLAGGPEQFF. Using reference TRBV7-9 and TRBJ2-1 for the parts outside the CDR3, the full variable domain is DTGVSQNPRHKITKRGQNVTFRCDPISEHNRLYWYRQTLGQGPEFLTYFQNEAQLEKSRLLSDRFSAERPKGSFSTLEIQRTEQGDSAMYLCASSLAGGPEQFFGPGTRLTVL.

The chain recombines TRBV5-1 with TRBJ2-2; 8 nucleotides line up with TRBD2. CDR1 is SGHRS, CDR2 YFSETQ, per germline. The CDR3 covers 15 residues. V gave up 4 bases and J gave up 0 bases; unmatched junction bases: 2. CDR3 loop: CASSVTSANTGELFF. CDR3 nucleotide sequence: TGCGCCAGCAGCGTGACTAGCGCGAACACCGGGGAGCTGTTTTTT.

The chain carries TRBV6-5 and TRBJ1-4; D unclear. Trimming took off 7 bases at V and 0 bases at J, with 9 bases between the two ends. Germline V lookup: CDR1 MNHEY, CDR2 SVGAGI. CDR3 size: 14 residues. CDR3: CASIREATNEKLFF. CDR3 nucleotide sequence: TGTGCCAGCATCCGGGAGGCAACTAATGAAAAACTGTTTTTT.

The chain is built from TRBV27 and TRBJ2-7, with 8 bases aligning to TRBD2. The V gene end was trimmed by 5 bases and the J gene end by 9 bases; junction bases not matched to a gene: 6. From germline, CDR1 is MNHEY and CDR2 SMNVEV (reference sequence). The CDR3 has 12 amino acids. The CDR3 DNA follows: TGTGCCAGCAGTGGCGGACTAGCTTTGCAGTACTTC. It specifies CASSGGLALQYF.

The gene calls are TRBV30 and TRBJ2-1; 7 positions match TRBD2. The CDR3 runs 14 residues. The V gene end was trimmed by 0 bases and the J gene end by 7 bases; junction bases not matched to a gene: 6. The germline V gene encodes CDR1 GTSNPN and CDR2 SVGIG (reference sequence). CDR3 sequence: CAWSVLRERNEQFF. As DNA, the CDR3 is TGTGCCTGGAGTGTATTGCGGGAGCGGAATGAGCAGTTCTTC. The complete variable domain, with remaining parts taken from reference TRBV30 and TRBJ2-1, reads SQTIHQWPATLVQPVGSPLSLECTVEGTSNPNLYWYRQAAGRGLQLLFYSVGIGQISSEVPQNLSASRPQDRQFILSSKKLLLSDSGFYLCAWSVLRERNEQFFGPGTRLTVL.

This clone occurred once. This sequence joins TRBV28 and TRBJ2-7; maybe TRBD2 (5 bases). The V gene's germline CDR1 is MDHEN and CDR2 SYDVKM. This CDR3 contains 14 residues. Trimming left V 5 bases short and J 3 bases short, with 14 bases between. CDR3 sequence: CASSGPGGLYEQYF. The CDR3 region has the DNA TGTGCCAGCAGTGGTCCAGGCGGGCTCTACGAGCAGTACTTC.

V is TRBV19 and J is TRBJ2-3; D might be TRBD1 (6 bases). The CDR3 sequence is 17 residues long. V was clipped by 5 bases and J by 2 bases, with 20 bases between them. Looked up from germline, CDR1 is LNHDA and CDR2 is SQIVND (reference sequence). The CDR3, as DNA: TGTGCCAGTAGTGGGGGCAGCCCGCTGTGGGACACAGATACGCAGTATTTT. Protein: CASSGGSPLWDTDTQYF.

The rearrangement joins TRBV6-2 or TRBV6-3 to TRBJ2-7; no firm D call. There are 15 residues in the CDR3. V gave up 4 bases and J gave up 4 bases, with 17 bases separating them. In germline, CDR1 is MNHEY, CDR2 SVGEGT. CDR3 protein: CASSSEASPLYEQYF. DNA of the CDR3: TGTGCCAGCAGTTCAGAGGCCTCTCCTTTGTACGAGCAGTACTTC.

This chain connects TRBV27 to TRBJ2-7; 8 nucleotides line up with TRBD1. The V and J ends lost 5 bases and 3 bases, in that order; junction bases with no gene match: 12. The CDR3 sequence is 16 residues long. Germline values: CDR1 MNHEY, CDR2 SMNVEV (reference sequence). CDR3 region: CASSTRDRGKIYEQYF. In DNA, the CDR3 is TGTGCCAGCAGTACGAGAGACAGGGGAAAAATCTACGAGCAGTACTTC.

The rearrangement links TRBV28 to TRBJ2-3, with D possibly TRBD2 on 5 matching bases. Germline V lookup: CDR1 MDHEN, CDR2 SYDVKM. This CDR3 comprises 12 residues. Trimming shortened V by 5 bases and J by 10 bases, and 13 bases separated the two germline ends. CDR3 residues: CASSPDSTAQYF. The CDR3 DNA follows: TGTGCCAGCAGTCCGGACTCTACCGCGCAGTATTTT.

CDR3 loop: CASSQGQGSEAFF. CDR3 sequence (DNA): TGTGCCAGCAGTCAAGGACAGGGATCTGAAGCTTTCTTT. This chain connects TRBV27 to TRBJ1-1, with 8 bases that match TRBD1. Germline CDR1 MNHEY, CDR2 SMNVEV (reference sequence). CDR3 length equals 13 residues. The ends lost 5 bases at V and 6 bases at J; junction bases unmatched: 5.